This T cell receptor (beta chain) emerged from a study of OX40 agonist ivuxolimab in advanced cancers. Broadly, across the study: Ivuxolimab was an agonistic, fully human IgG2 monoclonal antibody directed against OX40 (CD134), a costimulatory receptor. Partial responses occurred in three dose-escalation patients, of whom one had hepatocellular carcinoma and two had cutaneous melanoma. The dose-escalation cohort was 82.7% male with a mean age of approximately 60 years, ranging from about 23 to 85. Patients were allowed to have had prior anti-PD-1, anti-PD-L1 or anti-CTLA-4 therapy, and 30% to 40% of the dose-escalation patients had previously received checkpoint inhibitors. The paper covers the monotherapy dose-escalation part of the phase I ivuxolimab trial, which included N of about 56 patients. Intravenous ivuxolimab was administered to patients every 2 weeks at six dose levels: 0.01, 0.1, 0.3, 1.5, 3 and 10 mg/kg. Among the approximately 54 dose-escalation patients, some 20 had hepatocellular carcinoma, approximately 15 melanoma, 9 renal cell carcinoma and 9 head and neck cancer. The point of sequencing TCRbeta in the periphery was to test whether ivuxolimab changed TCR sequence diversity and drove clonal T-cell expansion. What the work shows at the level of the full study, not this receptor alone: Clonal expansion of both CD4+ and CD8+ blood T cells was observed from baseline to week 6 at doses 0.1 to 3.0 mg/kg. On average, CD8+ T cells showed more expanded clones than CD4+ T cells after ivuxolimab. In the 0.1-3.0 mg/kg groups, partial responders were among the patients with the lowest normalized peripheral clonal expansion, particularly in CD8+ T cells. Low levels of normalized T-cell clonal expansion were also seen in some patients who did not respond. The antigen specificity of the clonally expanded peripheral T cells was not determined.

V loses 3 bases at its end and J loses 2 bases; junction bases beyond the gene matches: 4. CDR1 and CDR2, looked up from the germline V gene (reference sequence), are LNHNV and YYDKDF. The CDR3 measures 17 amino acids from cysteine to phenylalanine. Of all the DNA, just the CDR3 is kept, 51 bases in frame from base 1. Of note for this clone: Which antigen it targets is not known. No much larger clone is present one base from it, and per-base qualities are unavailable.

Patients with autoimmune disease history or receiving systemic immunosuppression were excluded from the trial. Peripheral blood for TCR sequencing was collected from all dose cohorts at baseline, on cycle 4 day 1, and on cycle 7 day 1. The samples were drawn from a first-in-human, open-label, multicenter phase I dose-escalation trial of ivuxolimab. Adults with locally advanced or metastatic head and neck squamous cell, hepatocellular, melanoma or renal cell carcinoma were enrolled in the trial. Before TCR sequencing, CD4+ T cells and CD8+ T cells were sorted from peripheral blood as separate populations. Genomic DNA was isolated from the sorted cells so that the TCRbeta CDR3 region could be sequenced. TCRbeta CDR3 regions were sequenced using the immunoSEQ Assay. The table comes from immuneACCESS by way of TCRdb, which keeps in-frame sequences with V and J called. Part of the clones is missing from these tables; in studies checked, under half for an unresolved V gene and the rest for unknown reasons. The sample table records tens of thousands of clones; 65% to 90% of these occur just once. The ten largest clones add up to less than 25% of the sample.

The chain is made from TRBV15 and TRBJ2-6; a stretch of 10 junction bases matches TRBD1. The receptor's source is an adult with an advanced solid tumor such as melanoma, head and neck, liver or kidney cancer. Specimen: CD4+ or CD8+ T cells sorted from blood, collected in a trial of the OX40 agonist ivuxolimab. For the CDR3, the sequence is CATSSKGQGAGANVLTF. The nucleotide sequence reads TGTGCCACCAGCAGTAAAGGACAGGGGGCTGGGGCCAACGTCCTGACTTTC.